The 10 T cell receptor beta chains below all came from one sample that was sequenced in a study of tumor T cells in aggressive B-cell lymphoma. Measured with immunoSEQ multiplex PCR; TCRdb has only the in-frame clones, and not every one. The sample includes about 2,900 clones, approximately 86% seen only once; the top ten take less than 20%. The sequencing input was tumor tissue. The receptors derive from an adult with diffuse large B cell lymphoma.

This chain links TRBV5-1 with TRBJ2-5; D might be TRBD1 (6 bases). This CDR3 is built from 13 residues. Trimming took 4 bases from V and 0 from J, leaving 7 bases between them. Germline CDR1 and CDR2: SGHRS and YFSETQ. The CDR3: CASSRDNQETQYF. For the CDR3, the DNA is TGCGCCAGCAGCCGGGACAACCAAGAGACCCAGTACTTC.

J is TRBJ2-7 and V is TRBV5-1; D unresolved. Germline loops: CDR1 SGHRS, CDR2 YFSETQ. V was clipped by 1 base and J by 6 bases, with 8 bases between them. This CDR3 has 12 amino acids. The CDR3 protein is CASSLSSREQYF. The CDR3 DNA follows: TGCGCCAGCAGCTTGTCCTCTCGCGAGCAGTACTTC.

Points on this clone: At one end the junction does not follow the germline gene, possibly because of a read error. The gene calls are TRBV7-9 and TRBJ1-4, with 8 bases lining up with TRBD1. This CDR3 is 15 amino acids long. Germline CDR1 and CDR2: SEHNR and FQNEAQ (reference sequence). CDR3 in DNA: TGTGCCAGCAGCATAGCTGCAGGGGGCAGAGAAAAACTGTTTTTT. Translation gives CASSIAAGGREKLFF.

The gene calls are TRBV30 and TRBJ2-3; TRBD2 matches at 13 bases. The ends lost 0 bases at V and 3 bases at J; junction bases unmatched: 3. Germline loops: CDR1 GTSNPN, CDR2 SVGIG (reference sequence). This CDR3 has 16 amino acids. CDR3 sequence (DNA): TGTGCCTGGAGTGTCGGACTAGCGGGGGTTACAGATACGCAGTATTTT. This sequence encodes CAWSVGLAGVTDTQYF.

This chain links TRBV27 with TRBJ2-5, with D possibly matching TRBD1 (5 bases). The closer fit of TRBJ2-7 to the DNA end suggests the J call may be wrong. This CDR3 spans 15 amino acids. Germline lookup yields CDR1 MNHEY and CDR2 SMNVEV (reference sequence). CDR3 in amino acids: CASSLTGEIPYEQYF. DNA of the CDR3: TGTGCCAGCAGTCTTACAGGAGAGATTCCCTACGAGCAGTACTTC.

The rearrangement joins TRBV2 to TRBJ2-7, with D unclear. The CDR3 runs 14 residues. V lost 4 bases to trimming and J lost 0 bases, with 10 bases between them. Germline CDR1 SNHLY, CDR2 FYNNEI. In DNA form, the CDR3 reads TGTGCCAGCAGTGTCCCAGATCTCTCCTACGAGCAGTACTTC. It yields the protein CASSVPDLSYEQYF. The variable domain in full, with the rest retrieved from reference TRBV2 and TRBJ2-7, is EPEVTQTPSHQVTQMGQEVILRCVPISNHLYFYWYRQILGQKVEFLVSFYNNEISEKSEIFDDQFSVERPDGSNFTLKIRSTKLEDSAMYFCASSVPDLSYEQYFGPGTRLTVT.

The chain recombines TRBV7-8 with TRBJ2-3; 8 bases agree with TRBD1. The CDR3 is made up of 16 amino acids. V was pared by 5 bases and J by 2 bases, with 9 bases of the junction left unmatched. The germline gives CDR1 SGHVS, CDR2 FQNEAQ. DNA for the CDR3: TGTGCCAGCAGCCCTAGGGGGACAGGTACCACAGATACGCAGTATTTT. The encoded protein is CASSPRGTGTTDTQYF.

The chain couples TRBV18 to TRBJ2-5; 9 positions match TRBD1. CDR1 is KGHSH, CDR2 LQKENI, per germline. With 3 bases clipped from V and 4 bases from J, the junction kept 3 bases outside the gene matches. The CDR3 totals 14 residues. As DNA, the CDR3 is TGTGCCAGCTCACCCCGGACAGGGGCAGAGACCCAGTACTTC. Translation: CASSPRTGAETQYF.

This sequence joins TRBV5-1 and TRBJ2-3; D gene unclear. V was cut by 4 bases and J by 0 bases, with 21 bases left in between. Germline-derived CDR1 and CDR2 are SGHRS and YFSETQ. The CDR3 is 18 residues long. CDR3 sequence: CASSRISDATRSTDTQYF. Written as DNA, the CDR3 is TGCGCCAGCAGCAGGATCAGCGACGCTACTCGAAGCACAGATACGCAGTATTTT.

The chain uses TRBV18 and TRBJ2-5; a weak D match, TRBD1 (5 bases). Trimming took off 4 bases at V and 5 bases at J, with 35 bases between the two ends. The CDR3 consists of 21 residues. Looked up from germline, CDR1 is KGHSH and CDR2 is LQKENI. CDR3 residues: CASSRNPTHPSRSQQGETQYF. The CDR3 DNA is TGTGCCAGCTCACGAAACCCCACTCACCCGAGTCGGTCTCAGCAGGGTGAGACCCAGTACTTC.